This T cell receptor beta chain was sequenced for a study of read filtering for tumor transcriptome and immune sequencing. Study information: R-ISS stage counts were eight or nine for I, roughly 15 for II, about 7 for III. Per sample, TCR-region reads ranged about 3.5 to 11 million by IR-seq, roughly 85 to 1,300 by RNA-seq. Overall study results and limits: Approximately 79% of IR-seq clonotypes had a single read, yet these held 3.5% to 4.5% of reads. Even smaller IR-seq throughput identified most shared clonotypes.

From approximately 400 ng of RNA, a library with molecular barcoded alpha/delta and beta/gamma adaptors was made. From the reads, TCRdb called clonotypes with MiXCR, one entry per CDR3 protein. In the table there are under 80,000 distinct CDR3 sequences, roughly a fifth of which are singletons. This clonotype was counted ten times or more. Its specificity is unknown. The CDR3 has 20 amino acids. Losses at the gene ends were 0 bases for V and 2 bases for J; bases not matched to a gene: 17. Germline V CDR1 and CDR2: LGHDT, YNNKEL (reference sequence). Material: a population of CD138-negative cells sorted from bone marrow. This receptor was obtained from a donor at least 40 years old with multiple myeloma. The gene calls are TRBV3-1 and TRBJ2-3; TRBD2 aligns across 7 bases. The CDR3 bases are TGTGCCAGCAGCCAAGATGACCCACGTAGTGTGGGGGGGATCACAGATACGCAGTATTTT. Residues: CASSQDDPRSVGGITDTQYF.